Included here is one T cell receptor beta chain sequence, with context. Its target is unknown. This entry comes from a study of CD4 T cells in relation to SARS-CoV-2 and coronaviruses. Unexposed donor CD4+ T cells date from about 2011-2018, before the COVID-19 pandemic. CD4+ T cells were isolated from the cells after around 9 days of culture. This table comes from immunoSEQ multiplex PCR, and its TCRdb copy is limited to in-frame clones, with some not included. The table records about 19,000 clones, 70% to 80% of them present only once. This CDR3 has 16 residues. V was pared by 7 bases and J by 5 bases, with 21 bases between. Germline-derived CDR1 and CDR2 are LGHNA and YNFKEQ.

This clonotype was sampled from a human donor in good health. Material: CD4+ T cells from PBMCs, cultured in vitro. This rearrangement joins TRBV4-2 to TRBJ2-4; D possibly uses TRBD1 or TRBD2 (5 bases each). CDR3 nucleotide sequence: TGTGCCAGCACCCCGCTAGGGAGTCAGGGACAAAACATTCAGTACTTC. This gives the protein CASTPLGSQGQNIQYF.